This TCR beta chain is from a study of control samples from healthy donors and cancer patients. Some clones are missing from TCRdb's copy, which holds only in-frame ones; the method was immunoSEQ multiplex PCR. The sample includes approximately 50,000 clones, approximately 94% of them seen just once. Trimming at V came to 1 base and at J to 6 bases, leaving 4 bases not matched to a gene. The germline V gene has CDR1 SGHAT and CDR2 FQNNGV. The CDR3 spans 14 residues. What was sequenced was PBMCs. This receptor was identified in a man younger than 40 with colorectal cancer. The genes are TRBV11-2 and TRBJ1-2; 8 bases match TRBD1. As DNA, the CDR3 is TGTGCCAGCAGCTTAGTCAGGGGGCGGGATGGCTACACCTTC. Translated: CASSLVRGRDGYTF. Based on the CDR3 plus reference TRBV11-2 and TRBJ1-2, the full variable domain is EAGVAQSPRYKIIEKRQSVAFWCNPISGHATLYWYQQILGQGPKLLIQFQNNGVVDDSQLPKDRFSAERLKGVDSTLKIQPAKLEDSAVYLCASSLVRGRDGYTFGSGTRLTVV.